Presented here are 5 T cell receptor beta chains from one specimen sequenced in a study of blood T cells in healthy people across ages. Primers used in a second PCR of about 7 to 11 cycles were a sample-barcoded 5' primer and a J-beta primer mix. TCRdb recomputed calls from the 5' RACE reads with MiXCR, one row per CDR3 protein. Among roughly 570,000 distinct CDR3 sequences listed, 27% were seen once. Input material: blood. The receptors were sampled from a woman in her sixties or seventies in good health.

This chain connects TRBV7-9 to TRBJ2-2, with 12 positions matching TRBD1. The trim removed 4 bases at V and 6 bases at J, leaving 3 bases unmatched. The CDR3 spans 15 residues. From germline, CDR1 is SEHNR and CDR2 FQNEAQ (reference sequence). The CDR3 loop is CASSWGQGASGELFF. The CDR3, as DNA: TGTGCCAGCAGCTGGGGACAGGGGGCCTCCGGGGAGCTGTTTTTT.

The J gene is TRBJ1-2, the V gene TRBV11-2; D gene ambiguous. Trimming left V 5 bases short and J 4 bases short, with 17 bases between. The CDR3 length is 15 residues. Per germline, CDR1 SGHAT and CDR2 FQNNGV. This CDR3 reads CASSPNTKGGYGYTF. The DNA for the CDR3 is TGTGCCAGCAGCCCGAATACTAAGGGAGGCTATGGCTACACCTTC.

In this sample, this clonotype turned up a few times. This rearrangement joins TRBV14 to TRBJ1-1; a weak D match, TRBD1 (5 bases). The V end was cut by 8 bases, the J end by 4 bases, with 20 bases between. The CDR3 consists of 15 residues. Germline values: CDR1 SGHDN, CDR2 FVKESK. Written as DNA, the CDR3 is TGTGCCAGCTCACCAGGGCGGGCCGGGGTCACTGAAGCTTTCTTT. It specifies CASSPGRAGVTEAFF.

DNA of the CDR3: TGTGCCAGCAGCCTTGGACAGGGCCCGTATGGCTACACCTTC. This codes for CASSLGQGPYGYTF. The gene calls are TRBV12-3 or TRBV12-4 and TRBJ1-2; 8 bases are shared with TRBD1. This CDR3 spans 14 amino acids. V shed 6 bases and J 5 bases; nucleotides not matched to a gene: 8.

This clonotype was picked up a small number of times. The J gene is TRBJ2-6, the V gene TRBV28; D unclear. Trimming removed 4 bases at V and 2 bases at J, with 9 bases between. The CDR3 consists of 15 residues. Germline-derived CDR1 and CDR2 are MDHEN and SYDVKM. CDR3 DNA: TGTGCCAGCAGTTCCCTCCGGACTGGGGCCAACGTCCTGACTTTC. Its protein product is CASSSLRTGANVLTF.